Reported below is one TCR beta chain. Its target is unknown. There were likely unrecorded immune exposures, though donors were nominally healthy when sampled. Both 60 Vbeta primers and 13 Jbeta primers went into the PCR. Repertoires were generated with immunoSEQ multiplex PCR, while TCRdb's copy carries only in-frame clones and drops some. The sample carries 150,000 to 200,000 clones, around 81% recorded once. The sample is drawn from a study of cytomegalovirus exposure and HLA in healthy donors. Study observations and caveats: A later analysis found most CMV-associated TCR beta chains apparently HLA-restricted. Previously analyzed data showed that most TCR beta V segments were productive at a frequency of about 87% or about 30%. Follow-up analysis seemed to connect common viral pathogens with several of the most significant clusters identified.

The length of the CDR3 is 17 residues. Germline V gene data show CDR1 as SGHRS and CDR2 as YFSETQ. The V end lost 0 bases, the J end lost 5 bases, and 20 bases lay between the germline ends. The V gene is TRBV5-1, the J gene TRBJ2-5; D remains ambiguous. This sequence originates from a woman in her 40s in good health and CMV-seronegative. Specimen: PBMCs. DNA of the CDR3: TGCGCCAGCAGCTTGGACGCAGAGACGCGGTGGTCGGAGACCCAGTACTTC. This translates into CASSLDAETRWSETQYF.